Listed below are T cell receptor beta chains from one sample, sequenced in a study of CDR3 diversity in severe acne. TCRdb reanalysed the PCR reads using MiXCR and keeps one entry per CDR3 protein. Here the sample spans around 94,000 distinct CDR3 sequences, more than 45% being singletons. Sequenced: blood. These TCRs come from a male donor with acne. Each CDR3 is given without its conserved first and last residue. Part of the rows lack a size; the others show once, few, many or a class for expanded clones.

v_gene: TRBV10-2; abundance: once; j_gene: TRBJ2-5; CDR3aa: ASSETGGERKETQY
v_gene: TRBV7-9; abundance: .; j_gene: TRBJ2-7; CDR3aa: ASGYSAYEQY
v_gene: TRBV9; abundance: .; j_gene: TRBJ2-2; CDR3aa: ASSLQAGGSVGGELF
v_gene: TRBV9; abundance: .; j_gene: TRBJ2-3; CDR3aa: ASSASTGLAKIDTQY
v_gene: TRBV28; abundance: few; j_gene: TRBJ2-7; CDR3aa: ASSPGLPSLYDEQY
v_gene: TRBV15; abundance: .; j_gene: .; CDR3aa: ATSRHRAISDQETQY
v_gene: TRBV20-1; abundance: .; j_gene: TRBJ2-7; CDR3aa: SGLAGGISYEQY
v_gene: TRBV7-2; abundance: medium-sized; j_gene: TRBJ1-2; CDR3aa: ASSLGSPFQGHGYT
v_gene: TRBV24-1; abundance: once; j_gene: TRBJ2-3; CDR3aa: ATSDPAGAGVTDTQY
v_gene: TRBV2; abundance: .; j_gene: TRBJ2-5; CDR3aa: ASSMTPRGETQY
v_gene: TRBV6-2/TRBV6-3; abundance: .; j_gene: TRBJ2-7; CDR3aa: ASWERTYEQY
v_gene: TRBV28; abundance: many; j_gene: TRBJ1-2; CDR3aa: ASRPQGLNYGYT
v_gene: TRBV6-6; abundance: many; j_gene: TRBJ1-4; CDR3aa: ASRPTGTSNEKLF
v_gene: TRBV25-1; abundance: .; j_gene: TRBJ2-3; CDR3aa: ASSGRGLAEGDTQY
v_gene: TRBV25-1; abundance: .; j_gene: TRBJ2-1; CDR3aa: AIPGLAGGRNEQF
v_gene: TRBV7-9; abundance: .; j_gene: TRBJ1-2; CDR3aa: ASRSNRDHYGYT
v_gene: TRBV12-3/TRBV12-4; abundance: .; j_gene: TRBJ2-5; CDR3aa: ASSRTGAKETQY
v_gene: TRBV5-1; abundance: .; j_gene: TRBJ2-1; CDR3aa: ASSLDTSKSYKGQF
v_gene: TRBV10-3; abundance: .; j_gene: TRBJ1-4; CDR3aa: AISESRTATNEKLF
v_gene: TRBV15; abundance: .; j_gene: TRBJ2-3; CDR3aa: ATSRDRGTDTQY
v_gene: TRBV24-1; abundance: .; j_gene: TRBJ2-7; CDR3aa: ASQPRADTYEQY
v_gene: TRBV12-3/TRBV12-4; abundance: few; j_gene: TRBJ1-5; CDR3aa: ASSQGTGYPNQPQH
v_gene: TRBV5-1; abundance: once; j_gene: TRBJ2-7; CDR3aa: ASTLSTSGYEQY
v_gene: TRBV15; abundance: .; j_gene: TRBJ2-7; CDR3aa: ATSRERDGTYEQY
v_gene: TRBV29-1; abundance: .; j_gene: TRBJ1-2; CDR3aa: SVEEGGTGYGYT
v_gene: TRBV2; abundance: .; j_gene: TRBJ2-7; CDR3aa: ASSKRAYEQY
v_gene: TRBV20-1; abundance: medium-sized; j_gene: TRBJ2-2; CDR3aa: SAKGLAGAGGELF
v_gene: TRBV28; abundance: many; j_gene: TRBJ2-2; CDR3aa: ASSLPAQHWGGELF
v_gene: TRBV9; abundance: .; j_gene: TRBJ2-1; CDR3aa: ASSPYGPDNEQF
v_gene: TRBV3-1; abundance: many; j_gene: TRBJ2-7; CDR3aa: ASSQLDGEQY
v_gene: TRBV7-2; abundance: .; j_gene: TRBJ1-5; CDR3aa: ASSLEVRLPQH
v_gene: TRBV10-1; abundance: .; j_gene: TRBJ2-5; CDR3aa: ASTYRTDQETQY
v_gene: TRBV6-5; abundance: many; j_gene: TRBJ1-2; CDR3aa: ASSRSGTGNYGYT
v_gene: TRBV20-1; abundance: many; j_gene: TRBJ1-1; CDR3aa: SASGGFDTEAF
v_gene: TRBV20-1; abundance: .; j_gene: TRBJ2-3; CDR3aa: SARTGERVIGDTQY
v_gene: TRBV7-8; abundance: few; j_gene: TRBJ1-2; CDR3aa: ASSLAAGLLTSGYGYT
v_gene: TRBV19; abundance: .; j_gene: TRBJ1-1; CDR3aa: ASRIPDRNTEAF
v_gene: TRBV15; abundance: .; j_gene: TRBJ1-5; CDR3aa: ATSFGRGNQPQH
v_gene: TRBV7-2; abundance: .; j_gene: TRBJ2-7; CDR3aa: ASSLAPAGGSYEQY
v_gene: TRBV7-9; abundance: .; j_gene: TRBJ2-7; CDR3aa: ASSLGLAGGLIHEQY
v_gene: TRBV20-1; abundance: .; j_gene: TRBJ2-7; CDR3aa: SETGQGTTYEQY
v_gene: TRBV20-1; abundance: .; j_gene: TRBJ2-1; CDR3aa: SARDVTSGSSDEQF
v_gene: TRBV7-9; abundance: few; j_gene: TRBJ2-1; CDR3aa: ASSPPTSGRDNEQF
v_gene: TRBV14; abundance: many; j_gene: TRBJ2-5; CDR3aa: ASSRRTSDETQY